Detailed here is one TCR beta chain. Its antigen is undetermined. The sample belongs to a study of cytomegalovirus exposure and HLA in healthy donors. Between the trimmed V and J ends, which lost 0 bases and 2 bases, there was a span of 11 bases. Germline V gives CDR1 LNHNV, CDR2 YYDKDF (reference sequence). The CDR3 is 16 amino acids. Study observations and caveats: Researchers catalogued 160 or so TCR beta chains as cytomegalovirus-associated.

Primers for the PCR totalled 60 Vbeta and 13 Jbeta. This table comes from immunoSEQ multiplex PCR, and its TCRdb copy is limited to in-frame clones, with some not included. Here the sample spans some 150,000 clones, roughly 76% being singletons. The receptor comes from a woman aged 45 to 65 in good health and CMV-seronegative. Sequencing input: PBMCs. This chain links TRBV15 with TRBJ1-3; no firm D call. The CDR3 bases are TGTGCCACCAGCAGAGATTATGGAGGAGCTGGAAACACCATATATTTT. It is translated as CATSRDYGGAGNTIYF. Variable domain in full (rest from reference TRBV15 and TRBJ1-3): DAMVIQNPRYQVTQFGKPVTLSCSQTLNHNVMYWYQQKSSQAPKLLFHYYDKDFNNEADTPDNFQSRRPNTSFCFLDIRSPGLGDTAMYLCATSRDYGGAGNTIYFGEGSWLTVV.